The rows below give T cell receptor beta chains drawn from one sample of a study of T cells in Graves' hyperthyroidism and ophthalmopathy. TCRdb reprocessed the multiplex PCR reads via MiXCR and lists one record per CDR3 protein. Of around 600,000 distinct CDR3 sequences listed, approximately 15% are singletons. The sample taken for sequencing was blood. These TCRs come from a woman younger than 35 with Graves' ophthalmopathy. Each CDR3 is given with its conserved first and last residue. The D gene is left open where the match is weak. Clone size is stated in some rows and not others, as once, few, many or a class when expanded.

-,TRBV7-9,few,TRBJ2-7,CASSPEAGFPYEQYF,TGTGCCAGCAGCCCAGAAGCGGGTTTTCCCTACGAGCAGTACTTC
-,TRBV2,many,TRBJ1-5,CASSAMGPSNQPQHF,TGTGCCAGCAGTGCCATGGGACCGAGCAATCAGCCCCAGCATTTT
-,TRBV19,-,TRBJ1-1,CASSFRTEGDTEAFF,TGTGCCAGTAGTTTCCGGACCGAGGGGGACACTGAAGCTTTCTTT
-,TRBV12-3/TRBV12-4,-,TRBJ2-5,CASSFTGWETQYF,TGTGCCAGCAGTTTCACAGGGTGGGAGACCCAGTACTTC
-,TRBV7-9,many,TRBJ2-1,CASSPPRSDEQFF,TGTGCCAGCAGCCCACCTCGGAGCGATGAGCAGTTCTTC
-,TRBV20-1,many,TRBJ2-7,CSASRDASSYEQYF,TGCAGTGCTTCCCGGGACGCGAGCTCCTACGAGCAGTACTTC
-,TRBV2,many,TRBJ2-7,CASKVVVYEQYF,TGTGCCAGCAAGGTAGTAGTCTACGAGCAGTACTTC
-,TRBV5-1,many,TRBJ1-1,CASSLVSRPNTEAFF,TGCGCCAGCAGCTTGGTATCCAGGCCCAACACTGAAGCTTTCTTT
TRBD1,TRBV20-1,many,TRBJ1-1,CSVLVTGGRMNTEAFF,TGCAGTGTTTTGGTGACAGGGGGCAGAATGAACACTGAAGCTTTCTTT
TRBD2,TRBV3-1,many,TRBJ2-3,CASSQEVASGRTDTQYF,TGTGCCAGCAGCCAAGAAGTGGCTAGCGGGAGGACAGATACGCAGTATTTT